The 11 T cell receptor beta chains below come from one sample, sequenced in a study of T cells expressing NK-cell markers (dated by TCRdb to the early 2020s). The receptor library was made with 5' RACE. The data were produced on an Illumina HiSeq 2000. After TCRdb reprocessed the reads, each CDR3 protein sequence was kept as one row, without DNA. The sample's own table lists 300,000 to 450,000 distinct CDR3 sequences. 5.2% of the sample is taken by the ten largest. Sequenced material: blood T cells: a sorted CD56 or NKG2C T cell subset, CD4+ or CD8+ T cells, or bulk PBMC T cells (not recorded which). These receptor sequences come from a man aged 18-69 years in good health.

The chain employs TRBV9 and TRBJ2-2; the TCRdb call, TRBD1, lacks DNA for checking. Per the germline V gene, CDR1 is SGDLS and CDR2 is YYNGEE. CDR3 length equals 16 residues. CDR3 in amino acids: CASSAPQGWNTGELFF.

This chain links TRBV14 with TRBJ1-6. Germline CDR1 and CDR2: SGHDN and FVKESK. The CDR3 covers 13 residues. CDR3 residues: CASNPLRSSPLHF.

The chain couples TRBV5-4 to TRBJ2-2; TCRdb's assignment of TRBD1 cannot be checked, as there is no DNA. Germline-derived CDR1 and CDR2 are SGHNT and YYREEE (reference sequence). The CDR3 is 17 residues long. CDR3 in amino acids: CASSDSRQGRRTGELFF. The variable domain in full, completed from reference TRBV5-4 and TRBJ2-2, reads ETGVTQSPTHLIKTRGQQVTLRCSSQSGHNTVSWYQQALGQGPQFIFQYYREEENGRGNFPPRFSGLQFPNYSSELNVNALELDDSALYLCASSDSRQGRRTGELFFGEGSRLTVL.

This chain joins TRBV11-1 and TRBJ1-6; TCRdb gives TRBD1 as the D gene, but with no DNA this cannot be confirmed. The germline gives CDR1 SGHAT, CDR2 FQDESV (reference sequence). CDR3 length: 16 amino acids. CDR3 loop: CASSLRPTGVGSPLHF.

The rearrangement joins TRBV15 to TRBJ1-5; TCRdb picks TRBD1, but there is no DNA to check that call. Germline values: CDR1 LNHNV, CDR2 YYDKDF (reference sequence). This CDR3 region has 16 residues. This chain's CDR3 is CATSRALQESNQPQHF. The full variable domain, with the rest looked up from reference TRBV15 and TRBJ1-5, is DAMVIQNPRYQVTQFGKPVTLSCSQTLNHNVMYWYQQKSSQAPKLLFHYYDKDFNNEADTPDNFQSRRPNTSFCFLDIRSPGLGDTAMYLCATSRALQESNQPQHFGDGTRLSIL.

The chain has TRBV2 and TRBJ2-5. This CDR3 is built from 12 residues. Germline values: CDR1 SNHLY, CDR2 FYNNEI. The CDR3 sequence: CASSAGSETQYF.

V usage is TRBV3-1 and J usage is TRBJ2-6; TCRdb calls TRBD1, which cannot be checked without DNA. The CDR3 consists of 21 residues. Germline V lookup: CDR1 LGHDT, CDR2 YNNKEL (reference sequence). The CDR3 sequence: CASSQLRSGTGRNSGANVLTF. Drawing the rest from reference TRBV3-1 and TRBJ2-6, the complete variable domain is DTAVSQTPKYLVTQMGNDKSIKCEQNLGHDTMYWYKQDSKKFLKIMFSYNNKELIINETVPNRFSPKSPDKAHLNLHINSLELGDSAVYFCASSQLRSGTGRNSGANVLTFGAGSRLTVL.

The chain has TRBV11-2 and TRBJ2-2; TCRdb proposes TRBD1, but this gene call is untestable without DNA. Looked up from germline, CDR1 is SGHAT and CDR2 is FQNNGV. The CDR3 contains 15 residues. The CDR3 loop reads CASSYGISNTGELFF.

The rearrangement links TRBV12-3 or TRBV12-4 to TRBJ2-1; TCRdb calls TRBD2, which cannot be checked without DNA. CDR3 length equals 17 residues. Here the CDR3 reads CASSPPRLSKYYNEQFF.

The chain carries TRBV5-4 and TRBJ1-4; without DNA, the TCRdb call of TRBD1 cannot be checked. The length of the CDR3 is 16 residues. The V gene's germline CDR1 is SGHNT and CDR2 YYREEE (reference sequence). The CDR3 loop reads CASSRYDWPGNEKLFF.

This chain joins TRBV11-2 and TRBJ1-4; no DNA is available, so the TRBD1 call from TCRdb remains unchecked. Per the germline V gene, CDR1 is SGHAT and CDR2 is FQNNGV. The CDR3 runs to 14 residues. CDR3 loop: CASSLRGTGEKLFF.